This T cell receptor beta chain was recorded in a study of T cell repertoires in cytomegalovirus infection. Turning to the study itself: Indications came from public TCR beta signatures; they pointed to CMV infection and to a matching HLA type. Study-wide results and limits: Clonotype analysis showed dominance of the ex vivo response by HLA-C-restricted CMV-specific TCR beta clonotypes.

This clonotype was seen a handful of times. As yet, its antigen is unknown. TCRdb re-called the reads through MiXCR, storing one row per CDR3 protein. Of 250,000 or so distinct CDR3 sequences in the sample, around 15% were seen once. With 6 bases removed from V and 0 bases from J, the gap between germline ends came to 15 bases. Per the germline V gene, CDR1 is PRHDT and CDR2 is FYEKMQ (reference sequence). CDR3 length: 16 amino acids. The sequence derives from a human donor in good health (CMV status not recorded). Some clones in this sample may be carry-over from other donors' samples. V is TRBV13 and J is TRBJ1-3, with unresolved D. Source material: CD8+ T cells from PBMCs. The CDR3 loop reads CASRGVSGPSGNTIYF. CDR3 sequence (DNA): TGTGCCAGCAGAGGAGTGTCAGGCCCCTCTGGAAACACCATATATTTT.